The present T cell receptor (beta chain) was sequenced within a study of graft-versus-host responses after intestinal transplantation. Turning to the study itself: The transplants performed in recipients were multivisceral, liver-intestinal, or isolated intestinal. Recipients uniformly received anti-thymocyte globulin induction, followed by tacrolimus and steroids for two to four years.

The germline gives CDR1 MNHNY, CDR2 SVGAGI (reference sequence). V was clipped by 6 bases and J by 11 bases, with 16 bases between them. This CDR3 comprises 12 residues. Notes on this clone: The antigen remains undetermined.

Only in-frame clones appear in the TCRdb table, and some are missing; sequencing was by immunoSEQ multiplex PCR. Of around 95,000 clones listed, roughly nine tenths were seen once; the top ten hold over 0.95%. The specimen was unstimulated CD4+ T cells sorted from spleen or lymph node cells, collected before transplant. The source is a human donor who was the organ donor for an intestinal transplant. V is TRBV6-6 and J is TRBJ1-1, with D tentatively TRBD1 (5 bases). The CDR3 loop is CASREGSGGAFF. In DNA form, the CDR3 reads TGTGCCAGCAGGGAGGGGAGCGGGGGGGCTTTCTTT.